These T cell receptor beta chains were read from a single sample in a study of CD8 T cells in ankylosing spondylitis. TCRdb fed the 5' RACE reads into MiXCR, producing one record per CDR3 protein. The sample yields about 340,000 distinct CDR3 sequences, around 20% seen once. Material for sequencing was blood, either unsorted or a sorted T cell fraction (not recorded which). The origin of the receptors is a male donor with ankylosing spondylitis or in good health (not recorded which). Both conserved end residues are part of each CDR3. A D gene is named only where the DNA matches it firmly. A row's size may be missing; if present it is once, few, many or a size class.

CDR3aa: CASSFSGNIQYF; CDR3nt: TGTGCCAGCAGTTTTTCCGGAAACATTCAGTACTTC; v_gene: TRBV12-3/TRBV12-4; j_gene: TRBJ2-4; abundance: few; d_gene: .
CDR3aa: CSAARTGTGGELFF; CDR3nt: TGCAGTGCCGCCAGGACGGGGACGGGCGGGGAGCTGTTTTTT; v_gene: TRBV20-1; j_gene: TRBJ2-2; abundance: .; d_gene: .
CDR3aa: CSARAYVGLSYEQYF; CDR3nt: TGCAGTGCTAGAGCATACGTAGGTCTCTCCTACGAGCAGTACTTC; v_gene: TRBV20-1; j_gene: TRBJ2-7; abundance: .; d_gene: .
CDR3aa: CSARDSAPLYEQYF; CDR3nt: TGCAGTGCAAGGGACAGTGCCCCACTCTACGAGCAGTACTTC; v_gene: TRBV20-1; j_gene: TRBJ2-7; abundance: few; d_gene: TRBD1
CDR3aa: CSVGFVNSGIKDGYTF; CDR3nt: TGCAGCGTTGGTTTCGTAAACAGTGGAATTAAGGATGGCTACACCTTC; v_gene: TRBV29-1; j_gene: TRBJ1-2; abundance: few; d_gene: .
CDR3aa: CASSLAGSSYNEQFF; CDR3nt: TGTGCCAGCAGCTTAGCGGGGAGCTCCTACAATGAGCAGTTCTTC; v_gene: TRBV7-9; j_gene: TRBJ2-1; abundance: many; d_gene: .
CDR3aa: CASSSKDGDARPYEQYF; CDR3nt: TGTGCCAGCAGCTCAAAGGACGGAGACGCCAGGCCCTACGAGCAGTACTTC; v_gene: TRBV11-2; j_gene: TRBJ2-7; abundance: few; d_gene: .
CDR3aa: CASSTSGSSSYNEQFF; CDR3nt: TGTGCCAGCAGCACCTCAGGGTCTAGCTCCTACAATGAGCAGTTCTTC; v_gene: TRBV7-8; j_gene: TRBJ2-1; abundance: few; d_gene: .
CDR3aa: CASSLDRDTSYEQYF; CDR3nt: TGTGCCAGCAGTTTAGACCGGGACACGTCCTACGAGCAGTACTTC; v_gene: TRBV27; j_gene: TRBJ2-7; abundance: .; d_gene: .
CDR3aa: CASRPGFNTGELFF; CDR3nt: TGTGCCAGCAGGCCGGGGTTTAACACCGGGGAGCTGTTTTTT; v_gene: TRBV3-1; j_gene: TRBJ2-2; abundance: few; d_gene: .
CDR3aa: CASSLGLAGETQYF; CDR3nt: TGTGCCAGCAGCCTGGGACTAGCGGGAGAGACCCAGTACTTC; v_gene: TRBV3-1; j_gene: TRBJ2-5; abundance: .; d_gene: TRBD2
CDR3aa: CSARADRRSGHQPQHF; CDR3nt: TGCAGTGCTAGAGCCGACAGGCGCTCGGGGCATCAGCCCCAGCATTTT; v_gene: TRBV20-1; j_gene: TRBJ1-5; abundance: many; d_gene: .
CDR3aa: CASERGGGYEQYF; CDR3nt: TGCGCCAGCGAGAGGGGGGGCGGTTACGAGCAGTACTTC; v_gene: TRBV10-2; j_gene: TRBJ2-7; abundance: .; d_gene: .
CDR3aa: CASSLDTLRGGTQYF; CDR3nt: TGCGCCAGCAGCTTGGACACCCTCAGAGGGGGGACCCAGTACTTC; v_gene: TRBV5-1; j_gene: TRBJ2-5; abundance: .; d_gene: .
CDR3aa: CASSWARTATYEQYF; CDR3nt: TGCGCCAGCAGCTGGGCGCGGACAGCCACCTACGAGCAGTACTTC; v_gene: TRBV5-1; j_gene: TRBJ2-7; abundance: few; d_gene: .
CDR3aa: CSARDGKSGVNVLTF; CDR3nt: TGCAGTGCTAGAGACGGGAAGTCTGGAGTCAACGTCCTGACTTTC; v_gene: TRBV20-1; j_gene: TRBJ2-6; abundance: few; d_gene: .
CDR3aa: CASSNSYNEQFF; CDR3nt: TGTGCCAGCAGCAACTCCTACAATGAGCAGTTCTTC; v_gene: TRBV12-3/TRBV12-4; j_gene: TRBJ2-1; abundance: few; d_gene: .
CDR3aa: CASSLGTTVSTDTQYF; CDR3nt: TGTGCCAGCAGTCTCGGGACAACCGTAAGCACAGATACGCAGTATTTT; v_gene: TRBV27; j_gene: TRBJ2-3; abundance: many; d_gene: .
CDR3aa: CASSAYLSPLHF; CDR3nt: TGTGCCAGCAGTGCTTACCTCAGCCCCCTCCACTTT; v_gene: TRBV12-3/TRBV12-4; j_gene: TRBJ1-6; abundance: few; d_gene: .
CDR3aa: CASSFRPGELFF; CDR3nt: TGTGCCAGCAGCTTTAGGCCCGGGGAGCTGTTTTTT; v_gene: TRBV7-9; j_gene: TRBJ2-2; abundance: many; d_gene: .
CDR3aa: CASSGTSGISGTDTQYF; CDR3nt: TGCGCCAGCAGTGGGACTAGCGGGATCTCTGGGACAGATACGCAGTATTTT; v_gene: TRBV10-1; j_gene: TRBJ2-3; abundance: few; d_gene: TRBD2
CDR3aa: CASSSPRGLTLYEQYF; CDR3nt: TGTGCCAGCAGCTCACCGAGGGGCCTAACACTCTACGAGCAGTACTTC; v_gene: TRBV11-2; j_gene: TRBJ2-7; abundance: few; d_gene: .
CDR3aa: CASSVGNRNYEQYF; CDR3nt: TGTGCCAGCAGCGTCGGGAACCGGAACTACGAGCAGTACTTC; v_gene: TRBV9; j_gene: TRBJ2-7; abundance: medium-sized; d_gene: .
CDR3aa: CASSPRTTGANYGYTF; CDR3nt: TGTGCCAGCAGCCCTCGAACCACAGGCGCAAACTATGGCTACACCTTC; v_gene: TRBV3-1; j_gene: TRBJ1-2; abundance: .; d_gene: .
CDR3aa: CASSPSTENTEAFF; CDR3nt: TGTGCCAGCAGCCCCTCGACTGAGAACACTGAAGCTTTCTTT; v_gene: TRBV12-3/TRBV12-4; j_gene: TRBJ1-1; abundance: few; d_gene: .
CDR3aa: CASSQGEGRGELFF; CDR3nt: TGCGCCAGCAGCCAAGGGGAGGGGCGGGGGGAGCTGTTTTTT; v_gene: TRBV4-1; j_gene: TRBJ2-2; abundance: few; d_gene: TRBD2
CDR3aa: CASSGGAEDTQYF; CDR3nt: TGTGCCAGCAGTGGGGGCGCGGAAGATACGCAGTATTTT; v_gene: TRBV6-4; j_gene: TRBJ2-3; abundance: few; d_gene: .
CDR3aa: CASSSPGQGTGTDTQYF; CDR3nt: TGTGCCAGCAGTTCTCCGGGACAGGGGACGGGCACAGATACGCAGTATTTT; v_gene: TRBV12-3/TRBV12-4; j_gene: TRBJ2-3; abundance: few; d_gene: TRBD1
CDR3aa: CASSLEGGRTDTQYF; CDR3nt: TGTGCCAGCAGTTTAGAGGGGGGACGCACAGATACGCAGTATTTT; v_gene: TRBV12-3/TRBV12-4; j_gene: TRBJ2-3; abundance: .; d_gene: .
CDR3aa: CASSQGVTSIGYEQFF; CDR3nt: TGCGCCAGCAGCCAAGGTGTGACTTCAATTGGGTATGAGCAGTTCTTC; v_gene: TRBV4-1; j_gene: TRBJ2-1; abundance: few; d_gene: .
CDR3aa: CSARERDTEAFF; CDR3nt: TGCAGTGCTAGAGAGAGGGACACTGAAGCTTTCTTT; v_gene: TRBV20-1; j_gene: TRBJ1-1; abundance: few; d_gene: .
CDR3aa: CSASWTVDYEQYF; CDR3nt: TGCAGTGCTTCATGGACGGTAGACTACGAGCAGTACTTC; v_gene: TRBV20-1; j_gene: TRBJ2-7; abundance: many; d_gene: .
CDR3aa: CATTPGLTQETQYF; CDR3nt: TGTGCCACGACCCCGGGACTGACACAAGAGACCCAGTACTTC; v_gene: TRBV15; j_gene: TRBJ2-5; abundance: few; d_gene: .
CDR3aa: CASSLDGTQYF; CDR3nt: TGTGCCAGCAGTTTAGACGGAACGCAGTATTTT; v_gene: TRBV12-3/TRBV12-4; j_gene: TRBJ2-3; abundance: many; d_gene: .
CDR3aa: CASSLDSGVSNQPQHF; CDR3nt: TGTGCCAGCAGCTTGGATTCGGGGGTAAGCAATCAGCCCCAGCATTTT; v_gene: TRBV5-5; j_gene: TRBJ1-5; abundance: few; d_gene: .
CDR3aa: CAISGLQGDKNIQYF; CDR3nt: TGTGCCATCAGTGGGTTACAGGGGGACAAAAACATTCAGTACTTC; v_gene: TRBV10-3; j_gene: TRBJ2-4; abundance: few; d_gene: TRBD1
CDR3aa: CSASLGVPDTQYF; CDR3nt: TGCAGTGCTAGCCTGGGAGTCCCAGATACGCAGTATTTT; v_gene: TRBV20-1; j_gene: TRBJ2-3; abundance: .; d_gene: .